This T cell receptor beta chain came from a study of regulatory T cells in long-lasting Graves disease. Germline loops: CDR1 ENHRY, CDR2 SYGVKD. This CDR3 contains 14 residues. The V gene lost 8 bases and the J gene lost 4 bases, with 17 bases spanning the gap. Time point meaning: persistent/refractory GD, antithyroid drugs over 5 years with positive TRAb. Preparation of the TCR library used RNA extracted from PBMCs. From an endocrinology department in Xi'an, China, came the patients. In building TCR beta libraries, iRepertoire HTBI primers were used together with Arm-PCR of CDR3 regions. TCRdb passed the multiplex PCR reads through MiXCR, listing each CDR3 protein once. The sample holds around 460,000 distinct CDR3 sequences, about 20% seen once.

The starting material was peripheral blood mononuclear cells (PBMCs), obtained when the disease was refractory, from a patient treated with antithyroid drugs. The source of this sequence is a female donor with Graves disease. The genes are TRBV10-3 and TRBJ1-2; no reliable D call. CDR3 amino acids: CAISVAELFYGYTF. DNA of the CDR3: TGTGCCATCTCAGTGGCAGAATTATTCTATGGCTACACCTTC.